The clone carrying this T cell receptor beta chain was counted once. Antigen unknown. This entry belongs to a study of cytomegalovirus exposure and HLA in healthy donors. Germline V gene sequence: CDR1 SGHRS, CDR2 YFSETQ. The CDR3 has 19 residues. The junction had 15 bases not matched to a gene; V was cut back by 3 bases and J by 7 bases. Study-level findings and limits: A previous analysis found most TCR beta V segments productive roughly 90% or roughly 30% of the time. Most TCR sequences were uncommon, yet certain public TCRs appeared in many donors.

Participants comprised healthy donors of bone marrow. Primers for the PCR totalled 60 Vbeta and 13 Jbeta. Assay used: immunoSEQ multiplex PCR; TCRdb lists only in-frame clones, some missing. The sample carries 140,000 to 150,000 clones, 75% to 80% recorded once. This receptor was obtained from a woman aged 18-35 years in good health and CMV-seropositive. The chain has TRBV5-1 and TRBJ2-1; TRBD2 matches 14 bases. Sequencing used PBMCs. CDR3 sequence reads: CASSSGLAGDTKSRNEQFF. CDR3 sequence (DNA): TGCGCCAGCAGCTCGGGACTAGCGGGGGATACTAAATCCAGAAATGAGCAGTTCTTC.